This TCR beta chain was recovered during a study of CD8 T cells in Susac syndrome. Broader study findings: It was acknowledged by the study that relatively few individuals were included in its TCR sequencing and HLA analysis.

Sequencing of TCR beta drew on CD8+ and CD4+ T cells from blood. As regards this clonotype: The antigen is unknown.

The ends were cut back, 3 bases at V and 3 bases at J, with 8 bases in the middle. The CDR3 loop spans 13 amino acids. Germline V gives CDR1 MGHDK, CDR2 SYGVNS. The RNA, roughly 0.45 to 1 ug, was put through reverse transcription using random hexamers. Across 54 Vbeta and 13 Jbeta, immunoSEQ multiplex PCR amplified TCR beta CDR3. TCRdb used MiXCR to reprocess the immunoSEQ multiplex PCR reads, holding one entry per CDR3 protein. There are some 76,000 distinct CDR3 sequences in the sample; around 90% occur only once, and less than 0.6% lies in the top ten. The sequenced sample was CD8+ T cells from PBMCs. The V and J genes are TRBV25-1 and TRBJ1-2; TRBD1 might be the D (5 bases). The TCR sequence derives from a human donor with multiple sclerosis. CDR3 loop: CASSDGGDYGYTF. CDR3 nucleotides: TGTGCCAGCAGTGATGGGGGGGACTATGGCTACACCTTC.